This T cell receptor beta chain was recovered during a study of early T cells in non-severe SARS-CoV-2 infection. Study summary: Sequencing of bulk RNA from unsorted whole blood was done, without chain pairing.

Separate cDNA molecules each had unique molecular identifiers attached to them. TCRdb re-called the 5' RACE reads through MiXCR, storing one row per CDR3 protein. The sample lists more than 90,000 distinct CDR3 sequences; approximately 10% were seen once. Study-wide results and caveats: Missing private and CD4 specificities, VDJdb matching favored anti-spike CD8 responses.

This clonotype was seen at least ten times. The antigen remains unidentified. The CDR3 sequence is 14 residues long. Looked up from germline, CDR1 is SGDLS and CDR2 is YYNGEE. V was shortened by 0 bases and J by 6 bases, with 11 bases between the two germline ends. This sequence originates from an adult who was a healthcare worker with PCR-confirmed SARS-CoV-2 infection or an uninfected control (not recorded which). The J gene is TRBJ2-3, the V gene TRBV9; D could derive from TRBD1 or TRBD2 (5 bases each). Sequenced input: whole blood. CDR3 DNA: TGTGCCAGCAGCGTAGAGGGGTCGGGGGATACGCAGTATTTT. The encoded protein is CASSVEGSGDTQYF.